These 18 T cell receptor beta chains were all obtained from the same sample, sequenced in a study of CD8 T cells in Susac syndrome. Random hexamers were used to reverse transcribe the RNA input (about 0.5 to 1 ug). TCRdb reprocessed the immunoSEQ multiplex PCR reads via MiXCR and lists one record per CDR3 protein. The sample holds 200,000 or so distinct CDR3 sequences, 92% seen once. The sequencing sample was made of CD8+ T cells from PBMCs. Every receptor here comes from a human donor with multiple sclerosis.

This clonotype showed up just once. The chain links TRBV9 to TRBJ1-3, with D hard to call. CDR1 SGDLS and CDR2 YYNGEE come from the germline V gene. The V and J ends lost 9 bases and 4 bases respectively, with 14 bases between them. This CDR3 contains 13 residues. The CDR3 spells CATDHGRGNTIYF. The CDR3 DNA sequence: TGTGCCACCGATCATGGGAGGGGAAACACCATATATTTT.

This rearrangement joins TRBV29-1 to TRBJ2-3, with TRBD2 matching 13 bases. V dropped 1 base and J dropped 6; count of bases not matched to a gene: 7. The CDR3 covers 16 residues. CDR1 is SQVTM, CDR2 ANQGSEA, per germline. The chain's CDR3 is CSVEGGLAGAKDTQYF. The CDR3 DNA follows: TGCAGCGTTGAAGGTGGACTAGCGGGAGCCAAGGATACGCAGTATTTT.

The chain uses TRBV30 and TRBJ1-2; D call uncertain. The CDR3 is made up of 10 amino acids. V lost 3 bases to trimming and J lost 12 bases, with 11 bases between them. Germline loops: CDR1 GTSNPN, CDR2 SVGIG (reference sequence). The CDR3: CAWSGNGDTF. DNA for the CDR3: TGTGCCTGGAGCGGAAACGGGGACACCTTC. The entire variable domain, with the rest obtained from reference TRBV30 and TRBJ1-2, is as follows: SQTIHQWPATLVQPVGSPLSLECTVEGTSNPNLYWYRQAAGRGLQLLFYSVGIGQISSEVPQNLSASRPQDRQFILSSKKLLLSDSGFYLCAWSGNGDTFGSGTRLTVV.

V and J are TRBV10-2 and TRBJ2-7; D is unresolved. Trimming removed 3 bases from V and 6 bases from J, with 6 bases in between. Germline loops: CDR1 WSHSY, CDR2 SAAADI. The CDR3 has 11 amino acids. In DNA, the CDR3 is TGCGCCAGCAGTGATACGCTCGAGCAGTACTTC. Its protein is CASSDTLEQYF.

This clonotype has only one observation. As DNA, the CDR3 is TGTGCCAGCAGCCCGATTAACAGGGTATGTCAGCCCCAGCATTTT. Its protein is CASSPINRVCQPQHF. The chain employs TRBV7-3 and TRBJ1-5; a possible D gene is TRBD1 (6 bases). Germline assignment: CDR1 SGHTA and CDR2 FQGTGA. The CDR3 loop spans 15 amino acids. V was trimmed by 5 bases and J by 6 bases, leaving 17 bases between them.

The chain couples TRBV19 to TRBJ2-7; 8 positions match TRBD1. This CDR3 is built from 13 residues. V shed 3 bases and J 5 bases; nucleotides not matched to a gene: 3. CDR1 is LNHDA, CDR2 SQIVND, per germline (reference sequence). The CDR3, as DNA: TGTGCCAGTAGTATCCTGACAGGGGACGAGCAGTACTTC. Its translation: CASSILTGDEQYF.

V usage is TRBV6-5 and J usage is TRBJ2-1; 14 positions match TRBD2. This CDR3 has 16 amino acids. With 2 bases clipped from V and 6 bases from J, the junction kept 3 bases outside the gene matches. Germline CDR1 is MNHEY and CDR2 is SVGAGI. CDR3 sequence (DNA): TGTGCCAGCAGTTACACCGGACTAGCGGGGGGCAATGAGCAGTTCTTC. Encoded protein: CASSYTGLAGGNEQFF.

The J gene is TRBJ2-5, the V gene TRBV4-3; 8 bases fit TRBD2. Per germline, CDR1 LGHNA and CDR2 YSLEER. The CDR3 runs to 16 residues. V lost 1 base, J lost 3 bases, and 7 bases stayed unmatched. This chain's CDR3 is CASSQVPYSGKETQYF. The CDR3 DNA reads as TGCGCCAGCAGCCAAGTCCCCTATAGCGGGAAAGAGACCCAGTACTTC.

The chain combines TRBV7-8 with TRBJ2-7, with D perhaps matching TRBD1 (5 bases). From germline, CDR1 is SGHVS and CDR2 FQNEAQ. V shed 6 bases and J shed 5 bases, with 11 bases lying between them. The CDR3 length is 12 residues. Written as DNA, the CDR3 is TGTGCCAGCAGACCCTGGGGCGACGAGCAGTACTTC. The encoded protein is CASRPWGDEQYF.

The chain uses TRBV6-5 and TRBJ2-5; the D call may be TRBD1 or TRBD2 (5 bases each). V was trimmed by 0 bases and J by 2 bases, leaving 10 bases between them. The germline V gene encodes CDR1 MNHEY and CDR2 SVGAGI. The CDR3 runs to 15 residues. CDR3 sequence reads: CASSYSEGIQETQYF. Here the CDR3 DNA reads TGTGCCAGCAGTTACTCAGAGGGGATTCAAGAGACCCAGTACTTC.

The chain carries TRBV10-3 and TRBJ1-6; perhaps TRBD1 as D (5 bases). The germline gives CDR1 ENHRY, CDR2 SYGVKD. This CDR3 is 16 amino acids long. With 0 bases removed from V and 5 bases from J, the gap between germline ends came to 11 bases. This CDR3 is CAISESIQANNSPLHF. The CDR3 coding sequence is TGTGCCATCAGTGAGTCGATACAGGCTAATAATTCACCCCTCCACTTT.

This chain uses TRBV4-1 with TRBJ2-1; TRBD2 aligns across 8 bases. The ends lost 6 bases at V and 4 bases at J; junction bases unmatched: 8. The CDR3 is made up of 15 amino acids. CDR1 is MGHRA and CDR2 is YSYEKL in the germline V gene. DNA of the CDR3: TGCGCCAGCAGATGGGAGCGGGAGTCATACAATGAGCAGTTCTTC. It codes for CASRWERESYNEQFF.

V usage is TRBV4-3 and J usage is TRBJ2-7, with 7 bases identical to TRBD1. This CDR3 has 16 residues. Germline V gene lookup returns CDR1 LGHNA and CDR2 YSLEER. The trim removed 1 base at V and 0 bases at J, leaving 6 bases unmatched. CDR3 loop: CASSQVRTGNSYEQYF. The DNA for the CDR3 is TGCGCCAGCAGCCAAGTTAGGACAGGAAACTCCTACGAGCAGTACTTC.

The rearrangement uses TRBV7-3 and TRBJ1-4; possible D gene TRBD1, 5 bases. The CDR3 has 16 amino acids. Looked up from germline, CDR1 is SGHTA and CDR2 is FQGTGA. Trimming removed 5 bases at V and 5 bases at J, with 18 bases between. The CDR3 DNA is TGTGCCAGCAGCCTTACCTACGCGGGGGGGAATGAAAAACTGTTTTTT. Its protein is CASSLTYAGGNEKLFF.

This rearrangement joins TRBV5-8 to TRBJ2-7; no firm D call. V was trimmed by 2 bases and J by 3 bases, leaving 6 bases between them. There are 12 residues in the CDR3. Per germline, CDR1 SGHTS and CDR2 YDEGEE. The CDR3 protein is CASSLPIYEQYF. CDR3 in DNA: TGTGCCAGCAGCTTACCAATCTACGAGCAGTACTTC.

The chain employs TRBV12-3 or TRBV12-4 and TRBJ1-3, with TRBD1 matching 7 bases. There are 16 residues in the CDR3. V lost 4 bases and J lost 9; bases outside the gene matches: 15. The CDR3 coding sequence is TGTGCCAGCAGTTGGAGACAGGGAGGCTCTGGAGCCACCATATATTTT. Amino acid sequence: CASSWRQGGSGATIYF.

J is TRBJ1-2 and V is TRBV5-6, with D maybe TRBD1 (6 bases). The CDR3 has 16 amino acids. CDR1 is SGHDT, CDR2 YYEEEE, per germline. Trimming shortened V by 0 bases and J by 2 bases, and 14 bases separated the two germline ends. The CDR3 region is CASSLEAGVKNYGYTF. The CDR3 DNA is TGTGCCAGCAGCTTGGAGGCAGGGGTCAAGAACTATGGCTACACCTTC. Variable domain in full (rest from reference TRBV5-6 and TRBJ1-2): DAGVTQSPTHLIKTRGQQVTLRCSPKSGHDTVSWYQQALGQGPQFIFQYYEEEERQRGNFPDRFSGHQFPNYSSELNVNALLLGDSALYLCASSLEAGVKNYGYTFGSGTRLTVV.

The rearrangement links TRBV11-3 to TRBJ1-2; D is ambiguous. Looked up from germline, CDR1 is SGHNT and CDR2 is YENEEA. This CDR3 has 13 amino acids. Trimming removed 1 base at V and 6 bases at J, with 9 bases between. In DNA form, the CDR3 reads TGTGCCAGCAGCTTAGTTAGTCTTGATGGCTACACCTTC. Amino acids: CASSLVSLDGYTF.